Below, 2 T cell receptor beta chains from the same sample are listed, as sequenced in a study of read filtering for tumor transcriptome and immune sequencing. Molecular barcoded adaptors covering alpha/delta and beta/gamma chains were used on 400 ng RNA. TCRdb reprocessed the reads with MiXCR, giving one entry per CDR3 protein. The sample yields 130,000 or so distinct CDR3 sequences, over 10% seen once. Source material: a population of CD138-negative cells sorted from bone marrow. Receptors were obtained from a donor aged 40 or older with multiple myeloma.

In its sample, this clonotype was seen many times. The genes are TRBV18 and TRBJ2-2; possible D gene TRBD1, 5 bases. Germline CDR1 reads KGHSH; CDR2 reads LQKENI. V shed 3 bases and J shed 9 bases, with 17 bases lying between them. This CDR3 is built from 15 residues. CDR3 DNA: TGTGCCAGCTCACCGCAGCAGGGAACGAGATGGGAGCTGTTTTTT. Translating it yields CASSPQQGTRWELFF.

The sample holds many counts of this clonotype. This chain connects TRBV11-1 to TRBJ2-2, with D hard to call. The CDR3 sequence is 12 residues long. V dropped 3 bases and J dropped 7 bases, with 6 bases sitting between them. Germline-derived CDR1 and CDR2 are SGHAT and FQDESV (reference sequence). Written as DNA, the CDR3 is TGTGCCAGCAGCTTCTCGAACGGGGAGCTGTTTTTT. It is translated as CASSFSNGELFF.